This T cell receptor (beta chain) came from a study of T cell responses to AZD1222 COVID-19 vaccine. Background on the study: Pooling covered second doses at about 4 or about 12 weeks.

Measured with immunoSEQ multiplex PCR; TCRdb has only the in-frame clones, and not every one. The sample holds 110,000 to 150,000 clones, 75% to 90% seen once. Study results and limitations: Donors in the cohort were predominantly white British and more often female, and clonal diversity was possibly underestimated. Compared with day 0, the breadth and depth of the Spike-specific TCR repertoire rose significantly after two doses of AZD1222. The peak T cell response came first, and repertoires were sampled only after it.

About this clone itself: The antigen remains undetermined.

The CDR3 sequence is 19 residues long. V lost 4 bases, J lost 4 bases, and 13 bases stayed unmatched. Germline-derived CDR1 and CDR2 are MNHEY and SMNVEV (reference sequence). The chain recombines TRBV27 with TRBJ2-3; 14 bases agree with TRBD2. Material: peripheral blood, obtained on day 0 of AZD1222 vaccination. This sequence was found in an adult in good health. CDR3 nucleotide sequence: TGTGCCAGCAGTTCTTATATGGGGACTAGCGGGGGTGCCGCAGATACGCAGTATTTT. This translates into CASSSYMGTSGGAADTQYF.